These 28 T cell receptor beta chains share one sample of origin, sequenced in a study of blood T cell repertoires in COVID-19. Produced via immunoSEQ multiplex PCR; TCRdb's table is partial and in-frame only. The repertoire includes under 85,000 clones, roughly 88% of them detected once, and 5.5% to 7.5% sits in the top ten. The sequenced material came from peripheral blood. These receptors were obtained from a man between 65 and 79 years old with acute or convalescent COVID-19.

V is TRBV6-2 or TRBV6-3 and J is TRBJ1-5, with a possible D match to TRBD1 (5 bases). V was pared by 2 bases and J by 6 bases, with 17 bases between. The length of the CDR3 is 16 residues. Germline V gives CDR1 MNHEY, CDR2 SVGEGT. This chain's CDR3 is CASSYRSGPGGQPQHF. The CDR3 region has the DNA TGTGCCAGCAGTTACCGTTCGGGGCCCGGGGGTCAGCCCCAGCATTTT.

The chain couples TRBV24-1 to TRBJ1-5; D is unclear. CDR3 size: 14 residues. V was clipped by 5 bases and J by 0 bases, with 7 bases between them. CDR1 is KGHDR and CDR2 is SFDVKD in the germline V gene. In DNA, the CDR3 is TGTGCCACCAGTGGAGAGCCTAGCAATCAGCCCCAGCATTTT. Its protein product is CATSGEPSNQPQHF.

V is TRBV4-1 and J is TRBJ1-6; D is possibly TRBD1 (5 bases). Germline V lookup: CDR1 MGHRA, CDR2 YSYEKL. Trimming took off 0 bases at V and 4 bases at J, with 7 bases between the two ends. The CDR3 contains 15 residues. The CDR3 DNA reads as TGCGCCAGCAGCCAAGACCCAGGGTATAATTCACCCCTCCACTTT. This gives the protein CASSQDPGYNSPLHF.

This chain connects TRBV3-1 (or the pseudogene TRBV3-2) to TRBJ2-2; tentatively, D is TRBD2 (6 bases). Trimming shortened V by 0 bases and J by 0 bases, and 8 bases separated the two germline ends. CDR1 and CDR2 from the germline V gene are LGHDT and YNNKEL (reference sequence). The CDR3 totals 16 residues. The CDR3 sequence: CASSQELATNTGELFF. The CDR3 DNA reads TGTGCCAGCAGCCAAGAACTAGCCACGAACACCGGGGAGCTGTTTTTT.

The V gene is TRBV11-2, the J gene TRBJ1-1; D is perhaps TRBD1 (6 bases). The CDR3 is 15 amino acids. With 5 bases removed from V and 4 bases from J, the gap between germline ends came to 17 bases. Germline CDR1 and CDR2: SGHAT and FQNNGV. CDR3 sequence reads: CASSPTGLAITEAFF. CDR3 nucleotides: TGTGCCAGCAGCCCGACAGGTCTGGCGATCACTGAAGCTTTCTTT.

The chain links TRBV18 to TRBJ2-1, with 12 bases matching TRBD1. Germline V gene sequence: CDR1 KGHSH, CDR2 LQKENI. The CDR3 is 16 amino acids. V was clipped by 2 bases and J by 8 bases; unmatched bases: 7. The CDR3 nucleotides are TGTGCCAGCTCACCATTATGGGGACAGGGGGCCGATGAGCAGTTCTTC. Protein: CASSPLWGQGADEQFF.

This chain connects TRBV9 to TRBJ2-1; maybe TRBD1 (6 bases). The germline V gene has CDR1 SGDLS and CDR2 YYNGEE. The V end was cut by 0 bases, the J end by 4 bases, with 11 bases between. The CDR3 has 15 amino acids. As DNA, the CDR3 is TGTGCCAGCAGCGTAGGGCAGGGGATTTACAATGAGCAGTTCTTC. It encodes CASSVGQGIYNEQFF.

This sequence joins TRBV3-1 (or the pseudogene TRBV3-2) and TRBJ1-1, with D perhaps matching TRBD1 (5 bases). In germline, CDR1 is LGHDT, CDR2 YNNKEL (reference sequence). The V end was cut by 4 bases, the J end by 2 bases, with 8 bases between. The CDR3 has 13 amino acids. CDR3 region: CASSPRVNTEAFF. The DNA of the CDR3 is TGTGCCAGCAGCCCCAGGGTTAACACTGAAGCTTTCTTT.

The genes are TRBV20-1 and TRBJ1-2; no clear D. The germline V gene encodes CDR1 DFQATT and CDR2 SNEGSKA (reference sequence). CDR3 length: 10 residues. The V gene lost 5 bases and the J gene lost 9 bases, with 10 bases spanning the gap. The CDR3 DNA reads TGCAGTGCTCTACTACTTAGCTACACCTTC. Translated, it gives CSALLLSYTF.

V is TRBV5-1 and J is TRBJ1-6; TRBD1 agrees at 11 bases. Germline loops: CDR1 SGHRS, CDR2 YFSETQ. Trimming cost V 0 bases and J 1 base; bases outside gene matches: 3. The CDR3 sequence is 18 residues long. The CDR3 protein is CASSLAGTGGSYNSPLHF. CDR3 coding DNA: TGCGCCAGCAGCTTGGCGGGGACAGGGGGTTCCTATAATTCACCCCTCCACTTT.

This CDR3 reads CASSLHGQGFYEQYF. CDR3 nucleotides: TGTGCCAGCAGTCTGCATGGACAGGGTTTTTACGAGCAGTACTTC. The chain has TRBV6-5 and TRBJ2-7, with 8 positions matching TRBD1. The germline gives CDR1 MNHEY, CDR2 SVGAGI. J was trimmed by 4 bases and V by 5 bases; bases with no gene match: 10. The CDR3 runs 15 residues.

The rearrangement uses TRBV10-3 and TRBJ2-3, with 11 bases fitting TRBD2. Looked up from germline, CDR1 is ENHRY and CDR2 is SYGVKD. The length of the CDR3 is 16 residues. J gave up 0 bases and V 6 bases, and 5 bases lay outside the gene matches. The CDR3 region is CAIRAGTSGSTDTQYF. The CDR3 coding sequence is TGTGCCATCAGGGCCGGGACTAGCGGCAGCACAGATACGCAGTATTTT.

The chain employs TRBV3-1 (or the pseudogene TRBV3-2) and TRBJ2-7; tentatively, D is TRBD2 (6 bases). Germline assignment: CDR1 LGHDT and CDR2 YNNKEL (reference sequence). The V gene lost 3 bases and the J gene lost 6 bases, with 12 bases spanning the gap. This CDR3 is 13 amino acids long. The CDR3 DNA reads TGTGCCAGCAGCCATTCGGAGGGATTCGAGCAGTACTTC. This codes for CASSHSEGFEQYF.

This chain uses TRBV27 with TRBJ1-5; the match to TRBD1 covers 10 bases. The CDR3 sequence is 15 residues long. Germline lookup yields CDR1 MNHEY and CDR2 SMNVEV (reference sequence). The junction had 2 bases not matched to a gene; V was cut back by 6 bases and J by 0 bases. The CDR3 spells CASRGQGVSNQPQHF. The CDR3, as DNA: TGTGCCAGCAGAGGACAGGGGGTTAGCAATCAGCCCCAGCATTTT.

The chain combines TRBV29-1 with TRBJ2-1; 11 nucleotides line up with TRBD2. Germline CDR1 reads SQVTM; CDR2 reads ANQGSEA. Trimming removed 7 bases from V and 7 bases from J; junction bases left unmatched: 3. The CDR3 runs to 12 residues. CDR3 in DNA: TGCAGCGCCACTAGCGGGGGAAATGAGCAGTTCTTC. Amino acids: CSATSGGNEQFF.

The J gene is TRBJ1-5, the V gene TRBV6-2 or TRBV6-3, with D perhaps matching TRBD1 (5 bases). The CDR3 covers 15 residues. Germline V gene sequence: CDR1 MNHEY, CDR2 SVGEGT. V dropped 2 bases and J dropped 2 bases, with 10 bases sitting between them. The CDR3 reads CASSYQGNGNQPQHF. CDR3 bases: TGTGCCAGCAGTTACCAGGGTAACGGCAATCAGCCCCAGCATTTT.

The gene calls are TRBV10-3 and TRBJ2-3; weak D call: TRBD1 (5 bases). Trimming left V 2 bases short and J 1 base short, with 10 bases between. Per germline, CDR1 ENHRY and CDR2 SYGVKD. The CDR3 consists of 15 residues. The CDR3 DNA is TGTGCCATCAGTGAGGCAGGGCTCGGCACAGATACGCAGTATTTT. Translated: CAISEAGLGTDTQYF.

V gene TRBV7-9 combines with J gene TRBJ2-7; D possibly corresponds to TRBD1 (5 bases). The CDR3 contains 12 residues. Germline-derived CDR1 and CDR2 are SEHNR and FQNEAQ (reference sequence). V was shortened by 2 bases and J by 4 bases, with 6 bases between the two germline ends. CDR3 in amino acids: CASSLQGYEQYF. The CDR3 DNA reads as TGTGCCAGCAGCTTACAGGGATACGAGCAGTACTTC.

The V and J genes are TRBV6-6 and TRBJ1-4, with TRBD1 matching 7 bases. The CDR3 consists of 16 residues. The germline gives CDR1 MNHNY, CDR2 SVGAGI (reference sequence). J was trimmed by 6 bases and V by 2 bases; bases with no gene match: 9. CDR3 sequence: CASSYPNRGSDEKLFF. CDR3 DNA: TGTGCCAGCAGTTACCCGAACAGGGGAAGCGATGAAAAACTGTTTTTT.

For the CDR3, the DNA is TGTGCCAGTAGTTTAAGGACTAGCGGGAGGGCGAACACCGGGGAGCTGTTTTTT. Its translation: CASSLRTSGRANTGELFF. This chain uses TRBV19 with TRBJ2-2, with TRBD2 identical over 15 bases. The CDR3 contains 18 residues. With V trimmed by 5 bases and J by 0 bases, 4 bases remained unmatched. The germline V gene encodes CDR1 LNHDA and CDR2 SQIVND (reference sequence).

The chain joins TRBV24-1 to TRBJ2-5, with 12 bases identical to TRBD2. The ends lost 4 bases at V and 1 base at J; junction bases unmatched: 6. The CDR3 length is 17 residues. Germline V lookup: CDR1 KGHDR, CDR2 SFDVKD. The CDR3 nucleotides are TGTGCCACCAGTGACTCTAGACTAGCGGGGGCCCAAGAGACCCAGTACTTC. Translating it yields CATSDSRLAGAQETQYF.

The chain carries TRBV10-3 and TRBJ2-7; the D is unclear. The V gene lost 4 bases and the J gene lost 5 bases, with 12 bases spanning the gap. This CDR3 has 13 amino acids. Germline V lookup: CDR1 ENHRY, CDR2 SYGVKD. The CDR3 region has the DNA TGTGCCATCAGTGTATCAGAATTCGACGAGCAGTACTTC. Amino acids: CAISVSEFDEQYF.

This clone is a singleton in its sample. The rearrangement joins TRBV9 to TRBJ1-1; tentative D call: TRBD1 (5 bases). The CDR3 has 15 residues. The V end was cut by 0 bases, the J end by 0 bases, with 9 bases between. In germline, CDR1 is SGDLS, CDR2 YYNGEE. The CDR3 DNA follows: TGTGCCAGCAGCGTAGACCGACAGATGAACACTGAAGCTTTCTTT. Its translation: CASSVDRQMNTEAFF.

V gene TRBV7-2 combines with J gene TRBJ1-2; 8 positions match TRBD1. The CDR3 is 14 amino acids. The germline gives CDR1 SGHTA, CDR2 FQGNSA. Trimming took 4 bases from V and 2 from J; bases not matched to a gene: 3. Written as DNA, the CDR3 is TGTGCCAGCAGCTGGGGGGACAGGAACTATGGCTACACCTTC. Its protein is CASSWGDRNYGYTF.

This clone came up once. The J gene is TRBJ2-1, the V gene TRBV18; TRBD2 matches at 8 bases. After removal of 2 bases from V and 6 bases from J, the junction contained 3 bases not matched to a gene. The CDR3 loop spans 14 amino acids. CDR1 and CDR2 from the germline V gene are KGHSH and LQKENI. For the CDR3, the DNA is TGTGCCAGCTCACCAGAGAGCGGGGGCAATGAGCAGTTCTTC. Translation gives CASSPESGGNEQFF.

J is TRBJ1-6 and V is TRBV30; D is perhaps TRBD1 (5 bases). The CDR3 consists of 13 residues. Trimming removed 5 bases from V and 4 bases from J, with 9 bases in between. CDR1 is GTSNPN, CDR2 SVGIG, per germline (reference sequence). The CDR3 DNA reads TGTGCCTGGGCCGACAGTTATAATTCACCCCTCCACTTT. Encoded protein: CAWADSYNSPLHF.

This clone was found once. The V gene is TRBV7-9, the J gene TRBJ2-1, with no clear D. CDR1 and CDR2 (germline): SEHNR, FQNEAQ (reference sequence). CDR3 length: 15 residues. V lost 3 bases and J 0 bases, leaving 9 bases between the germline ends. As DNA, the CDR3 is TGTGCCAGCAGCTTCCTAGGTAGCTCCTACAATGAGCAGTTCTTC. Its protein product is CASSFLGSSYNEQFF. The variable domain in full, completed from reference TRBV7-9 and TRBJ2-1, reads DTGVSQNPRHKITKRGQNVTFRCDPISEHNRLYWYRQTLGQGPEFLTYFQNEAQLEKSRLLSDRFSAERPKGSFSTLEIQRTEQGDSAMYLCASSFLGSSYNEQFFGPGTRLTVL.

V and J are TRBV6-2 or TRBV6-3 and TRBJ1-2; maybe TRBD1 (6 bases). Looked up from germline, CDR1 is MNHEY and CDR2 is SVGEGT. Trimming removed 6 bases from V and 6 bases from J, with 14 bases in between. The CDR3 has 13 amino acids. CDR3 amino acids: CASSLDRFHGYTF. CDR3 coding DNA: TGTGCCAGCAGCCTAGACAGGTTCCATGGCTACACCTTC.